This T cell receptor beta chain was identified during a study of Ad26.COV2.S vaccination and SARS-CoV-2 variants. Study-wide results and caveats: Post-vaccination spike-specific CD8+ and CD4+ T cell responses reportedly had substantial breadth. Quantification of TCR breadth and depth may have yielded underestimates of total T cell responses.

Treatment in this sample: roughly 19 received Ad26.COV2.S at low or high dose, single or two shots; several received placebo; per-sample allocation not given. Material that was analyzed had been drawn on day 63 after the first vaccine or placebo injection. An 18-55-year-old adult in Boston served as donor. The CDR3 consists of 12 residues. Germline CDR1 and CDR2: MNHEY and SVGAGI. J lost 5 bases, V lost 10 bases, and 4 bases had no gene match. Here immunoSEQ multiplex PCR was the method, and the copy in TCRdb shows in-frame clones only, minus some. The sample contains hundreds of thousands of clones, about 88% of which appear only once. In the case of this clone: Its target is unknown.

The clonotype originates from a person between 18 and 65 years old who received the Ad26.COV2.S COVID-19 vaccine or a placebo. The sequencing here drew on peripheral blood, taken in a trial of Ad26.COV2.S vaccine versus placebo. The chain uses TRBV6-5 and TRBJ1-2, with TRBD1 matching over 10 bases. CDR3 coding DNA: TGTGCCACAGACAGGGGGCGTTATGGCTACACCTTC. It specifies CATDRGRYGYTF.